The 21 T cell receptor beta chains below come from one sample, sequenced in a study of shared clonotypes between healthy human individuals. Profiled with immunoSEQ multiplex PCR; TCRdb holds only in-frame clones, not every one. The profile shows some 510,000 clones, approximately 85% of them singletons. Material for sequencing was PBMCs. All receptors derive from a woman aged 40 to 50 in good health. Some clones in this sample may be carry-over from other donors' samples.

Written as DNA, the CDR3 is TGTGCCAGCAGAATTACACTAGCGGGAGTAGGCGAGCAGTACTTC. This gives the protein CASRITLAGVGEQYF. The chain combines TRBV6-6 with TRBJ2-7, with TRBD2 matching 11 bases. Per germline, CDR1 MNHNY and CDR2 SVGAGI (reference sequence). This CDR3 has 15 residues. J gave up 6 bases and V 6 bases, and 10 bases lay outside the gene matches.

This clone was seen only a few times. This chain links TRBV7-9 with TRBJ1-2; TRBD1 is a possible D gene (5 bases). The length of the CDR3 is 13 residues. In germline, CDR1 is SEHNR, CDR2 FQNEAQ (reference sequence). V was trimmed by 3 bases and J by 7 bases, leaving 12 bases between them. Written as DNA, the CDR3 is TGTGCCAGCAGCTTCATGGGAGGGGTTGGCTACACCTTC. This translates into CASSFMGGVGYTF. The full variable domain, completed using reference TRBV7-9 and TRBJ1-2, is DTGVSQNPRHKITKRGQNVTFRCDPISEHNRLYWYRQTLGQGPEFLTYFQNEAQLEKSRLLSDRFSAERPKGSFSTLEIQRTEQGDSAMYLCASSFMGGVGYTFGSGTRLTVV.

The genes are TRBV5-4 and TRBJ2-7, with 11 nucleotides matching TRBD2. The CDR3 extends over 15 amino acids. Germline CDR1 SGHNT, CDR2 YYREEE (reference sequence). Trimming cost V 4 bases and J 3 bases; bases outside gene matches: 6. The DNA for the CDR3 is TGTGCCAGCAGCGGGGGGACTAGCGGCTACTACGAGCAGTACTTC. It encodes CASSGGTSGYYEQYF.

The J gene is TRBJ2-1, the V gene TRBV6-5; D possibly matches TRBD1 or TRBD2 (6 bases each). Deletions cut 7 bases from V and 9 bases from J, with 19 bases between. Germline lookup yields CDR1 MNHEY and CDR2 SVGAGI. The CDR3 spans 14 residues. In nucleotides, the CDR3 is TGTGCCAGCAACCAACAATCCAGGGGAGGTGAGCAGTTCTTC. Protein sequence: CASNQQSRGGEQFF.

Worth noting for this clone: The junction departs from the called germline gene at one end, perhaps through a read error. The chain carries TRBV6-1 and TRBJ2-7; the D gene is possibly TRBD2 (6 bases). Germline assignment: CDR1 MNHNS and CDR2 SASEGT. The CDR3 runs 12 residues. CDR3 loop: CASSGTRLVLSF. CDR3 sequence (DNA): TGTGCCAGCAGTGGGACCCGACTAGTTTTAAGCTTC.

V gene TRBV6-5 combines with J gene TRBJ2-3, with D possibly matching TRBD1 (5 bases). Trimming stripped 3 bases from V and 3 bases from J, with 10 bases between. Germline CDR1 is MNHEY and CDR2 is SVGAGI. The CDR3 runs to 14 residues. DNA for the CDR3: TGTGCCAGCAGTTATCAGGGTAGAACAGATACGCAGTATTTT. Its translation: CASSYQGRTDTQYF.

CDR3 coding DNA: TGTGCCATCAGTCCTGATAGCTACGAGCAGTACTTC. Translating gives CAISPDSYEQYF. This chain links TRBV10-3 with TRBJ2-7; no definite D call. The germline gives CDR1 ENHRY, CDR2 SYGVKD. The CDR3 loop spans 12 amino acids. V lost 5 bases and J lost 3, with 8 bases in between.

The chain uses TRBV7-3 and TRBJ2-2, with D possibly matching TRBD2 (5 bases). V lost 8 bases and J lost 7, with 14 bases in between. CDR1 and CDR2 from the germline V gene are SGHTA and FQGTGA. The CDR3 length is 13 residues. The CDR3 DNA follows: TGTGCCAGCGGAAGATTTCGGGACGGGGAGCTGTTTTTT. Its protein product is CASGRFRDGELFF.

The V gene is TRBV5-1, the J gene TRBJ2-3, with 9 bases lining up with TRBD2. Unmatched junction bases numbered 7, after V lost 4 bases and J lost 4 bases. The CDR3 runs to 15 residues. Per the germline V gene, CDR1 is SGHRS and CDR2 is YFSETQ. The CDR3 protein is CASSQIAGESDTQYF. The CDR3 DNA sequence: TGCGCCAGCAGCCAAATAGCGGGAGAGTCAGATACGCAGTATTTT.

V is TRBV2 and J is TRBJ2-3; 13 nucleotides match TRBD2. With 3 bases clipped from V and 2 bases from J, the junction kept 8 bases outside the gene matches. From germline, CDR1 is SNHLY and CDR2 FYNNEI. This CDR3 region has 18 residues. CDR3 residues: CASSERLGLAGNTDTQYF. The DNA for the CDR3 is TGTGCCAGCAGTGAGAGGTTGGGACTAGCGGGAAACACAGATACGCAGTATTTT. Together with reference TRBV2 and TRBJ2-3, the CDR3 gives the full variable domain: EPEVTQTPSHQVTQMGQEVILRCVPISNHLYFYWYRQILGQKVEFLVSFYNNEISEKSEIFDDQFSVERPDGSNFTLKIRSTKLEDSAMYFCASSERLGLAGNTDTQYFGPGTRLTVL.

V usage is TRBV6-1 and J usage is TRBJ2-7, with 9 bases that match TRBD1. There are 15 residues in the CDR3. The junction had 9 bases not matched to a gene; V was cut back by 8 bases and J by 1 base. The V gene's germline CDR1 is MNHNS and CDR2 SASEGT. The CDR3 protein is CASCELDRGSYEQYF. Written as DNA, the CDR3 is TGTGCCAGCTGCGAATTGGACAGGGGATCCTACGAGCAGTACTTC.

The V gene is TRBV28, the J gene TRBJ1-2; 7 nucleotides line up with TRBD1. The junction had 7 bases not matched to a gene; V was cut back by 5 bases and J by 7 bases. The CDR3 consists of 13 residues. Germline assignment: CDR1 MDHEN and CDR2 SYDVKM. CDR3 sequence: CASSQRYRGGYTF. The CDR3 DNA is TGTGCCAGCAGTCAACGCTACAGGGGTGGCTACACCTTC.

The chain employs TRBV7-6 and TRBJ2-7, with TRBD2 identical over 7 bases. In germline, CDR1 is SGHVS, CDR2 FNYEAQ. The length of the CDR3 is 17 residues. Germline trimming cut 3 bases from V and 2 bases from J; bases unmatched to any gene: 13. The CDR3 DNA reads as TGTGCCAGCAGCTTGGGTGGCGTCGGGGGGAACCCCTACGAGCAGTACTTC. Encoded protein: CASSLGGVGGNPYEQYF.

The chain employs TRBV7-6 and TRBJ1-4; the D is unclear. Trimming took 6 bases from V and 0 from J, leaving 11 bases between them. The CDR3 length is 15 residues. Germline V gene data show CDR1 as SGHVS and CDR2 as FNYEAQ. The CDR3 reads CASRGSTATNEKLFF. In DNA, the CDR3 is TGTGCCAGCAGGGGTTCAACAGCAACTAATGAAAAACTGTTTTTT.

This clone came up once. This rearrangement joins TRBV5-1 to TRBJ2-7, with 9 bases that match TRBD1. The V gene end was trimmed by 6 bases and the J gene end by 6 bases; junction bases not matched to a gene: 10. The germline V gene encodes CDR1 SGHRS and CDR2 YFSETQ. This CDR3 comprises 14 residues. Here the CDR3 reads CASKQGQGIGEQYF. Written as DNA, the CDR3 is TGCGCCAGCAAACAGGGACAGGGCATTGGCGAGCAGTACTTC.

The rearrangement joins TRBV18 to TRBJ2-2; D gene ambiguous. CDR3 size: 11 residues. Trimming left V 3 bases short and J 13 bases short, with 9 bases between. Germline loops: CDR1 KGHSH, CDR2 LQKENI. CDR3 sequence (DNA): TGTGCCAGCTCACCGGCGCAGCGGCTGTTTTTT. Protein product: CASSPAQRLFF.

The DNA for the CDR3 is TGTGCCAGTAGTGACGCGACTAGCACCACAGATACGCAGTATTTT. Amino acids: CASSDATSTTDTQYF. This sequence joins TRBV19 and TRBJ2-3; TRBD2 matches 7 bases. Per germline, CDR1 LNHDA and CDR2 SQIVND (reference sequence). The CDR3 covers 15 residues. V lost 5 bases to trimming and J lost 2 bases; unmatched junction nucleotides: 7.

This rearrangement joins TRBV23-1 to TRBJ2-5, with D possibly matching TRBD1 (5 bases). TRBV23-1 belongs to the ORF category, with a function that is uncertain. The V end was cut by 0 bases, the J end by 5 bases, with 13 bases between. This CDR3 comprises 15 residues. The chain's CDR3 is CASSQSVRAVETQYF. CDR3 in DNA: TGCGCCAGCAGTCAATCTGTCAGGGCGGTGGAGACCCAGTACTTC.

The V gene is TRBV19, the J gene TRBJ1-2, with D maybe TRBD1 (5 bases). The CDR3 is 13 residues long. Germline CDR1 LNHDA, CDR2 SQIVND (reference sequence). The germline V and J ends were trimmed by 6 bases and 4 bases, with 12 bases remaining between them. CDR3 region: CASRRGVGYGYTF. The CDR3 DNA sequence: TGTGCCAGTAGAAGGGGCGTTGGCTATGGCTACACCTTC.

The V call is TRBV5-1, the J call TRBJ2-1; D may be TRBD2 (6 bases). Germline assignment: CDR1 SGHRS and CDR2 YFSETQ. Trimming shortened V by 0 bases and J by 2 bases, and 12 bases separated the two germline ends. CDR3 length: 16 residues. The CDR3 here is CASSLGGTLTYNEQFF. CDR3 bases: TGCGCCAGCAGCTTGGGAGGGACTCTTACCTACAATGAGCAGTTCTTC.

The chain has TRBV30 and TRBJ2-7; D tentatively fits TRBD1 or TRBD2 (6 bases each). With 2 bases removed from V and 5 bases from J, the gap between germline ends came to 13 bases. Germline CDR1 GTSNPN, CDR2 SVGIG (reference sequence). The CDR3 has 13 residues. The CDR3 loop is CAWSRGLRDEQYF. The DNA for the CDR3 is TGTGCCTGGAGTCGGGGGCTTCGGGACGAGCAGTACTTC.